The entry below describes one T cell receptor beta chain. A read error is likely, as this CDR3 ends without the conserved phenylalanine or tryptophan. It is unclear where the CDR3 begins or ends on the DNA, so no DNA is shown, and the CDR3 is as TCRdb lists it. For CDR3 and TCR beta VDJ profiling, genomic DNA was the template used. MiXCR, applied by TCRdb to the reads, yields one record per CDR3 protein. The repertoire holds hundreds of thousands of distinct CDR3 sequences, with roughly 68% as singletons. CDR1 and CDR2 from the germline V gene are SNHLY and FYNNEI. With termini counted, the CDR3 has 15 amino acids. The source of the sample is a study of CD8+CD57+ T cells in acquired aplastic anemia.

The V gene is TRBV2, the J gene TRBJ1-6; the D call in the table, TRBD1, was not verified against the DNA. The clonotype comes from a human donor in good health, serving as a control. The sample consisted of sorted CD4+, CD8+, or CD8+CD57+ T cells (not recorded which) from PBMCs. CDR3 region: CASTSVSRVSPRIHL.